This paragraph covers one TCR beta chain sequence. Other DNA sequences in this specimen translate into the identical CDR3. After removal of 4 bases from V and 6 bases from J, the junction contained 0 bases not matched to a gene. CDR1 is LGHDT, CDR2 YNNKEL, per germline (reference sequence). The CDR3 consists of 13 residues. This sample stems from a study of blood T cell repertoires in COVID-19. The method was immunoSEQ multiplex PCR; TCRdb's version includes in-frame clones alone and lacks a portion of them. This sample has about 150,000 clones; about 86% occur once, and the top ten carry roughly 7%. The chain links TRBV3-1 (or the pseudogene TRBV3-2) to TRBJ1-4; 9 bases fit TRBD1. The sequence was obtained from a man over 45 with active or convalescent COVID-19. The sample consisted of peripheral blood. CDR3 coding DNA: TGTGCCAGCAGCCGGGACAGGGATGAAAAACTGTTTTTT. It is translated as CASSRDRDEKLFF.